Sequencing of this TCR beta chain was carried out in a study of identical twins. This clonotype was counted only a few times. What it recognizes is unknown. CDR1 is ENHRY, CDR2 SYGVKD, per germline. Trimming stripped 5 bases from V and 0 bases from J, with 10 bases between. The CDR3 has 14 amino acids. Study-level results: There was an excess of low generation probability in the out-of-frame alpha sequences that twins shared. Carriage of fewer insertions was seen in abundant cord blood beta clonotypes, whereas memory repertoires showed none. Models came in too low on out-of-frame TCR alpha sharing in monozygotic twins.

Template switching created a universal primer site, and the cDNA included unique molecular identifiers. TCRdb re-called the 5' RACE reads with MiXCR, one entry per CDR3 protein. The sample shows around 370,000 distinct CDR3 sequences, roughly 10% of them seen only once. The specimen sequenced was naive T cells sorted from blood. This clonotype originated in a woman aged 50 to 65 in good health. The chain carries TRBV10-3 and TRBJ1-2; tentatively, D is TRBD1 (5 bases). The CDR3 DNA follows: TGTGCCATCAGTTCGTCGGGGGCTAACTATGGCTACACCTTC. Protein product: CAISSSGANYGYTF.